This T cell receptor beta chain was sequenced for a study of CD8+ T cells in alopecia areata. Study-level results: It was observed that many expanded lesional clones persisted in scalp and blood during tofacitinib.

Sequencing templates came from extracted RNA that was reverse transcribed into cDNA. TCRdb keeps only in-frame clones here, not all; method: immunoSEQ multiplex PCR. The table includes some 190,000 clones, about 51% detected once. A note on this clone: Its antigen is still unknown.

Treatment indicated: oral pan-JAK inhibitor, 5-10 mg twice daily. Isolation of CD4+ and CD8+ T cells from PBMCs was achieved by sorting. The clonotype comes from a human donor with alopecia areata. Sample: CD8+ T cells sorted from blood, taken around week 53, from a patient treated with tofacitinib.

Here the CDR3 DNA reads TGCAGCGTTGGTGTCAGCTCCAACTATGGCTACACCTTC. It codes for CSVGVSSNYGYTF. This sequence joins TRBV29-1 and TRBJ1-2; D not certain. The length of the CDR3 is 13 residues. Trimming took off 4 bases at V and 2 bases at J, with 11 bases between the two ends. CDR1 is SQVTM, CDR2 ANQGSEA, per germline.